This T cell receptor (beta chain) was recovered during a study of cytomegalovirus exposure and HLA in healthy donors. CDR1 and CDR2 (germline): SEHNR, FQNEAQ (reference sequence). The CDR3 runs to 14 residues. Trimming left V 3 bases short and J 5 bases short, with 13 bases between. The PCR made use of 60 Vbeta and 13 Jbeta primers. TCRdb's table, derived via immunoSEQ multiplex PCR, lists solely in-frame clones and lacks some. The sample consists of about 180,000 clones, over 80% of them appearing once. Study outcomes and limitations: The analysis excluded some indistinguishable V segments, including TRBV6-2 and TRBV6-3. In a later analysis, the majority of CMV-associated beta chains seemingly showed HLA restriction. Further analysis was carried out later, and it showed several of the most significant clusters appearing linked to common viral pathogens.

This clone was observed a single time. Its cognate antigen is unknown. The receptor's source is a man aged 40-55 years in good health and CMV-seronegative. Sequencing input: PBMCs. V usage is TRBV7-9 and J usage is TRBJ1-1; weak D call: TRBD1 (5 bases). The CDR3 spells CASSFFREGTEAFF. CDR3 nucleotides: TGTGCCAGCAGCTTTTTCAGGGAAGGAACTGAAGCTTTCTTT.